This TCR beta chain is drawn from a study of blood T cell repertoires in COVID-19. CDR1 and CDR2 from the germline V gene are LGHNA and YNFKEQ. The CDR3 length is 15 residues. Trimming stripped 0 bases from V and 4 bases from J, with 9 bases between. Sequencing was performed with immunoSEQ multiplex PCR; in TCRdb, only in-frame clones are kept and a portion is missing. The table records 200,000 to 250,000 clones, 70% to 85% of them present only once. The TCR originated in a woman aged 55 to 70 who had recovered from COVID-19. The rearrangement joins TRBV4-2 to TRBJ2-2, with D possibly matching TRBD1 (5 bases). Sequenced material: PBMCs or T cells enriched from blood (not recorded which). The CDR3 protein is CASSQDDSSTGELFF. DNA for the CDR3: TGTGCCAGCAGCCAAGATGACAGCTCCACCGGGGAGCTGTTTTTT.